The present TCR beta chain was sequenced within a study of shared clonotypes between healthy human individuals. With regard to this clone: A single base is all that separates this from a far larger clone, so a read error is likely.

Germline V gene data show CDR1 as LGHNA and CDR2 as YNFKEQ. The CDR3 extends over 15 amino acids. Libraries were prepared by immunoSEQ multiplex PCR; TCRdb keeps only in-frame clonotypes and omits some of them. The data contain hundreds of thousands of clones, roughly three quarters of them singletons. Genomic DNA came from tens of millions of PBMCs in unsorted samples. The V and J genes are TRBV4-2 and TRBJ2-7; TRBD2 aligns across 10 bases. The source material was PBMCs. This clonotype was obtained from a woman aged 40 to 50 in good health. Some clones in this sample may be carry-over from other donors' samples. CDR3 nucleotides: TGTGCCAGCAGCCAAGATTGGGGGACTAGCGATACCTCCAGATTC. It codes for CASSQDWGTSDTSRF.